Below, 25 T cell receptor beta chains from the same sample are listed, as sequenced in a study of T cells in Graves' hyperthyroidism and ophthalmopathy. TCR beta CDR3 sequences were amplified from RNA transcripts. The HTBI primer set drove a first-round RT-PCR of the TCR CDR3. Each CDR3 protein is one row after TCRdb ran MiXCR on the multiplex PCR reads. Among 600,000 to 700,000 distinct CDR3 sequences, 40% to 55% were seen once, and the ten largest hold more than 7%. Sequences were obtained from peripheral blood or thyroid tissue (not recorded which). The receptors were gathered from an adult man with Graves' disease, either hyperthyroidism or ophthalmopathy (not recorded which).

The chain uses TRBV20-1 and TRBJ1-6; D is unresolved. The CDR3 sequence is 13 residues long. V was cut by 0 bases and J by 13 bases, with 13 bases left in between. The germline V gene encodes CDR1 DFQATT and CDR2 SNEGSKA (reference sequence). CDR3 region: CSARDGRREPLHF. The CDR3 coding sequence is TGCAGTGCTAGAGATGGAAGGAGGGAGCCCCTCCACTTT.

This clonotype was detected once. A much larger clone differs from this one at a single base, so this may be a read error. The V call is TRBV10-1, the J call TRBJ2-7; D not certain. Trimming removed 0 bases from V and 5 bases from J, with 8 bases in between. From germline, CDR1 is WNHNN and CDR2 SYGVQD (reference sequence). This CDR3 comprises 13 residues. For the CDR3, the DNA is TGCGCCAGCAGTGAGTCGTATGAGGACGAGCAGTACTTC. It codes for CASSESYEDEQYF.

The chain employs TRBV7-8 and TRBJ2-5, with TRBD2 identical over 12 bases. CDR3 size: 17 residues. V was clipped by 1 base and J by 1 base; unmatched bases: 4. Germline loops: CDR1 SGHVS, CDR2 FQNEAQ. CDR3 sequence (DNA): TGTGCCAGCAGCTTAGTTGCGACTAGCGGGGGCCAAGAGACCCAGTACTTC. Amino acid sequence: CASSLVATSGGQETQYF.

The chain recombines TRBV9 with TRBJ1-4, with D unclear. V lost 0 bases and J lost 7, with 16 bases in between. The germline gives CDR1 SGDLS, CDR2 YYNGEE. The CDR3 runs to 16 residues. CDR3 loop: CASSVGAGLLIEKLFF. The CDR3 nucleotides read TGTGCCAGCAGCGTAGGAGCGGGGTTGCTGATTGAAAAACTGTTTTTT.

The genes are TRBV7-2 and TRBJ1-4; the D gene is possibly TRBD1 (5 bases). The CDR3 length is 13 residues. CDR1 and CDR2 from the germline V gene are SGHTA and FQGNSA. V was clipped by 8 bases and J by 8 bases, with 15 bases between them. The CDR3: CASSGGGREKLFF. CDR3 nucleotide sequence: TGTGCCAGCTCCGGGGGGGGTCGGGAAAAACTGTTTTTT.

The J gene is TRBJ1-2, the V gene TRBV2; D gene ambiguous. The CDR3 sequence is 14 residues long. With 5 bases removed from V and 4 bases from J, the gap between germline ends came to 14 bases. Germline-derived CDR1 and CDR2 are SNHLY and FYNNEI. DNA for the CDR3: TGTGCCAGCAGTTTTCATTCGGTCTCCTATGGCTACACCTTC. It encodes CASSFHSVSYGYTF.

The chain is built from TRBV29-1 and TRBJ1-2, with TRBD1 identical over 7 bases. V dropped 7 bases and J dropped 8; count of bases not matched to a gene: 10. Germline loops: CDR1 SQVTM, CDR2 ANQGSEA. This CDR3 comprises 12 residues. The CDR3 bases are TGCAGCGATGACGACAGGGATCGCGGCTACACCTTC. Amino acids: CSDDDRDRGYTF.

To note about this clonotype: A much larger clone lies a single base off, so this may be a read error. The chain has TRBV9 and TRBJ1-2; weak D call: TRBD1 (6 bases). This CDR3 has 15 amino acids. V was pared by 6 bases and J by 3 bases, with 18 bases between. Germline CDR1 SGDLS, CDR2 YYNGEE. Written as DNA, the CDR3 is TGTGCCAGCAACGGTAACAGGGATAGTCACTATGGCTACACCTTC. Translated: CASNGNRDSHYGYTF.

This clonotype was seen repeatedly, ten times or more. The chain joins TRBV29-1 to TRBJ1-4; TRBD1 matches 10 bases. Germline CDR1 reads SQVTM; CDR2 reads ANQGSEA. The junction had 6 bases not matched to a gene; V was cut back by 6 bases and J by 8 bases. This CDR3 region has 13 residues. DNA for the CDR3: TGCAGCGTCAGACAGGGGGCAGGCGAAAAACTGTTTTTT. It encodes CSVRQGAGEKLFF.

Note on this clonotype: The conserved closing phenylalanine or tryptophan is absent in this CDR3, likely reflecting a read error. The limits of the CDR3 on the DNA are not certain, so only TCRdb's listed CDR3 is given. The chain has TRBV24-1 and TRBJ1-3. Germline V CDR1 and CDR2: KGHDR, SFDVKD. The CDR3 numbers 10 amino acids, ends counted. The CDR3 sequence is CATSDLRQNT.

As for this clonotype: This could be a read error, since a much larger clone is one nucleotide away. The V and J genes are TRBV19 and TRBJ1-1, with D possibly TRBD1 on 5 matching bases. Germline assignment: CDR1 LNHDA and CDR2 SQIVND (reference sequence). Trimming took off 4 bases at V and 3 bases at J, with 9 bases between the two ends. CDR3 size: 13 residues. CDR3 sequence: CASSTQGYTEAFF. CDR3 bases: TGTGCCAGTAGTACGCAGGGATACACTGAAGCTTTCTTT.

This clonotype was picked up one time. V usage is TRBV29-1 and J usage is TRBJ1-5; D remains ambiguous. This CDR3 contains 12 residues. Germline loops: CDR1 SQVTM, CDR2 ANQGSEA. Trimming stripped 8 bases from V and 7 bases from J, with 15 bases between. The CDR3 nucleotides read TGCAGCCAAGATAACGTCCAGCAGCCCCAGCATTTT. Translating it yields CSQDNVQQPQHF. Variable domain in full (rest from reference TRBV29-1 and TRBJ1-5): SAVISQKPSRDICQRGTSLTIQCQVDSQVTMMFWYRQQPGQSLTLIATANQGSEATYESGFVIDKFPISRPNLTFSTLTVSNMSPEDSSIYLCSQDNVQQPQHFGDGTRLSIL.

This clonotype was observed many times. The genes are TRBV10-2 and TRBJ1-2; no definite D call. The CDR3 is 15 amino acids. The V end was cut by 4 bases, the J end by 0 bases, with 12 bases between. Germline-derived CDR1 and CDR2 are WSHSY and SAAADI. The CDR3 is CASSVAHTSNYGYTF. The CDR3 DNA follows: TGCGCCAGCAGTGTCGCCCATACCTCTAACTATGGCTACACCTTC.

Ten or more counts support this clonotype. This rearrangement joins TRBV7-8 to TRBJ2-7, with D possibly matching TRBD2 (5 bases). The CDR3 is 15 residues long. The germline CDR1 and CDR2 sequences are SGHVS and FQNEAQ. Trimming removed 5 bases at V and 4 bases at J, with 18 bases between. The CDR3 sequence is CASSSGSRSSYEQYF. CDR3 coding DNA: TGTGCCAGCAGCAGCGGCTCGCGGAGCTCTTACGAGCAGTACTTC.

This clonotype was recorded many times. The CDR3 DNA reads as TGTGCCAGCAGCCTACAGGGGGTCGTCTCACCCCTCCACTTT. Its translation: CASSLQGVVSPLHF. The V and J genes are TRBV5-6 and TRBJ1-6; 8 positions agree with TRBD1. The junction had 7 bases not matched to a gene; V was cut back by 4 bases and J by 10 bases. Germline values: CDR1 SGHDT, CDR2 YYEEEE. The CDR3 loop spans 14 amino acids.

This clonotype has ten or more counts. The chain is built from TRBV25-1 and TRBJ2-5; TRBD1 matches 7 bases. Germline CDR1 and CDR2: MGHDK and SYGVNS. This CDR3 region has 15 residues. The V gene end was trimmed by 5 bases and the J gene end by 7 bases; junction bases not matched to a gene: 13. CDR3 region: CASSSHRGAGGTQYF. The CDR3 nucleotides read TGTGCCAGCAGTTCCCACAGGGGCGCAGGTGGGACCCAGTACTTC.

V usage is TRBV12-5 and J usage is TRBJ1-6; 7 bases align to TRBD1. Germline V CDR1 and CDR2: LGHNT, FRNRAP. CDR3 length: 15 residues. The V segment lost 2 bases and the J segment 5 bases; nucleotides outside the gene matches: 3. The DNA for the CDR3 is TGTGCTAGTGGTTTGAGGACAGGCCATAATTCACCCCTCCACTTT. Translating gives CASGLRTGHNSPLHF.

The genes are TRBV7-3 and TRBJ2-2; D perhaps matches TRBD1 (5 bases). Trimming shortened V by 4 bases and J by 5 bases, and 11 bases separated the two germline ends. The germline CDR1 and CDR2 sequences are SGHTA and FQGTGA. The CDR3 spans 14 residues. The CDR3 sequence is CASSSGISTGELFF. The DNA for the CDR3 is TGTGCCAGCAGCTCAGGGATTTCGACCGGGGAGCTGTTTTTT. Based on the CDR3 plus reference TRBV7-3 and TRBJ2-2, the full variable domain is GAGVSQTPSNKVTEKGKYVELRCDPISGHTALYWYRQSLGQGPEFLIYFQGTGAADDSGLPNDRFFAVRPEGSVSTLKIQRTERGDSAVYLCASSSGISTGELFFGEGSRLTVL.

This clonotype was counted many times. The chain carries TRBV20-1 and TRBJ1-1; D is ambiguous. Deletions cut 5 bases from V and 1 base from J, with 8 bases between. The V gene's germline CDR1 is DFQATT and CDR2 SNEGSKA (reference sequence). CDR3 length equals 12 residues. CDR3 bases: TGCAGTGCTCATGAGAAGAACACTGAAGCTTTCTTT. Translated: CSAHEKNTEAFF.

V usage is TRBV20-1 and J usage is TRBJ1-4; perhaps TRBD1 as D (5 bases). This CDR3 region has 14 residues. Trimming cost V 2 bases and J 0 bases, with 7 bases left between them. Germline lookup yields CDR1 DFQATT and CDR2 SNEGSKA (reference sequence). The CDR3 DNA is TGCAGTGCTAGACAGGGAGCAACTAATGAAAAACTGTTTTTT. This codes for CSARQGATNEKLFF.

The rearrangement uses TRBV10-3 and TRBJ1-2; weak D call: TRBD1 (6 bases). Germline V gives CDR1 ENHRY, CDR2 SYGVKD. CDR3 length: 13 amino acids. The germline V and J ends were trimmed by 6 bases and 4 bases, with 12 bases remaining between them. The CDR3 DNA reads as TGTGCCATCAGCGATGACAGGATCTATGGCTACACCTTC. Protein: CAISDDRIYGYTF.

The table lists this clonotype with a few counts. This chain joins TRBV20-1 and TRBJ1-4; no clear D. The CDR3 covers 14 residues. Germline V lookup: CDR1 DFQATT, CDR2 SNEGSKA (reference sequence). V was clipped by 0 bases and J by 7 bases, with 12 bases between them. CDR3 protein: CSARDSQSGEKLFF. The CDR3 DNA reads as TGCAGTGCTAGAGATTCCCAGTCAGGTGAAAAACTGTTTTTT.

The CDR3 bases are TGCAGCTTGTCACAGCAGAACACTGAAGCTTTCTTT. Its protein is CSLSQQNTEAFF. The chain carries TRBV29-1 and TRBJ1-1; D not certain. The CDR3 sequence is 12 residues long. Germline V lookup: CDR1 SQVTM, CDR2 ANQGSEA. V dropped 8 bases and J dropped 1 base, with 11 bases sitting between them.

The chain recombines TRBV29-1 with TRBJ2-7; maybe TRBD1 (6 bases). Trimming took off 7 bases at V and 6 bases at J, with 13 bases between the two ends. Germline V lookup: CDR1 SQVTM, CDR2 ANQGSEA. The CDR3 runs to 11 residues. CDR3 bases: TGCAGCGCAACAGGGTCGCGCGAGCAGTACTTC. It yields the protein CSATGSREQYF.

This clonotype appeared a single time. In DNA form, the CDR3 reads TGTGCCACCAGCAGAGGAGGGACAGGGTGGAACACTGAAGCTTTCTTT. This encodes CATSRGGTGWNTEAFF. The V gene is TRBV15, the J gene TRBJ1-1; 9 nucleotides agree with TRBD1. Germline V CDR1 and CDR2: LNHNV, YYDKDF (reference sequence). The V segment lost 1 base and the J segment 1 base; nucleotides outside the gene matches: 4. The CDR3 is 16 residues long.